This TCR beta chain originates from a study of human CD8 memory T cell subsets. It was UMI-labeled 5' RACE by which the TCR beta libraries were made. Reanalyzing the 5' RACE reads, TCRdb keeps one entry per CDR3 protein, without DNA. The sample totals 5,000 to 7,500 distinct CDR3 sequences. Germline lookup yields CDR1 MDHEN and CDR2 SYDVKM. This CDR3 has 15 amino acids. Measured by frequency, this clonotype is medium-sized. The sequence was collected from a human donor in good health. The sample consisted of CD8+ effector memory T cells (TEM) sorted from PBMCs. As to subset: effector memory CD8 T cells, CCR7- CD45RO+ CD95+. The J gene is TRBJ2-1, the V gene TRBV28; TCRdb names TRBD1, which stays unverified in the absence of DNA. This CDR3 reads CASSLGTAVYNEQFF.